Many counts were recorded for the clone carrying this T cell receptor beta chain. Its target is not known. This record comes from a study of blood T cells in healthy people across ages. Study observations and caveats: Older individuals had lower TCR beta diversity per million T cells (the decline was roughly linear).

A sample-barcoded 5' primer and a J-beta primer mix were used in a second PCR of roughly 6 to 11 cycles. TCRdb re-called the 5' RACE reads with MiXCR, one entry per CDR3 protein. The sample contains hundreds of thousands of distinct CDR3 sequences, around 26% of which appear only once. Sequenced: blood. The TCR comes from a woman of 80 years or more in good health.

The CDR3 bases are TGCGCCAGCAGCCAGAGGGCCGGGGGGCGCCGGGACTATGGCTACACCTTC. Protein: CASSQRAGGRRDYGYTF. The chain links TRBV4-3 to TRBJ1-2, with a tentative D call TRBD1 (6 bases). V gave up 3 bases and J gave up 3 bases, with 20 bases separating them. This CDR3 comprises 17 residues. CDR1 and CDR2 from the germline V gene are LGHNA and YSLEER.